The 25 T cell receptor beta chains below all came from one sample that was sequenced in a study of beta chain features in type 1 diabetes. Study results and limitations: TCRB CDR3s were moderately but significantly shorter in Type 1 diabetes patients in all four CD4+ subsets.

Sequencing targeted expressed TCRB transcripts, as all isolated RNA had been reverse transcribed. Repertoires were generated with immunoSEQ multiplex PCR, while TCRdb's copy carries only in-frame clones and drops some. This sample has about 340,000 clones, with approximately 9.9% found just once. No antigens are known for them. Sequences were obtained from central memory CD4+ T cells from blood. The receptors shown here come from a man aged 25 to 40 with type 1 diabetes.

The chain uses TRBV7-2 and TRBJ1-1; D is unresolved. Trimming pared 7 bases from V and 1 base from J, leaving 13 bases between. This CDR3 comprises 14 residues. The germline gives CDR1 SGHTA, CDR2 FQGNSA. CDR3 DNA sequence: TGTGCCAGCACCCCCGGTCGGGGGAACACTGAAGCTTTCTTT. Protein sequence: CASTPGRGNTEAFF. Looking up the rest from reference TRBV7-2 and TRBJ1-1 gives the full variable domain: GAGVSQSPSNKVTEKGKDVELRCDPISGHTALYWYRQSLGQGLEFLIYFQGNSAPDKSGLPSDRFSAERTGGSVSTLTIQRTQQEDSAVYLCASTPGRGNTEAFFGQGTRLTVV.

This chain connects TRBV7-2 to TRBJ1-1; the match to TRBD1 covers 7 bases. The CDR3 has 12 amino acids. Germline CDR1 reads SGHTA; CDR2 reads FQGNSA. The J segment lost 11 bases and the V segment lost 3 bases, leaving 6 bases of the junction unmatched. CDR3 DNA sequence: TGTGCCAGCAGCTTCTTCGACAGGGACGCTTTCTTT. Translating gives CASSFFDRDAFF.

As concerns this clone: This sample also contains other DNA sequences that code for the same CDR3. The gene calls are TRBV7-2 and TRBJ1-3; no clear D gene. This CDR3 comprises 13 residues. V was cut by 5 bases and J by 4 bases, with 9 bases left in between. Germline CDR1 reads SGHTA; CDR2 reads FQGNSA. CDR3 DNA: TGTGCCAGCAGCCCCCCCTCGGGAAACACCATATATTTT. Translated, it gives CASSPPSGNTIYF.

The chain links TRBV4-3 to TRBJ2-1, with a possible D match to TRBD2 (5 bases). The CDR3 spans 15 residues. V shed 2 bases and J shed 4 bases, with 12 bases lying between them. Germline-derived CDR1 and CDR2 are LGHNA and YSLEER. This chain's CDR3 is CASSQQTGGYNEQFF. CDR3 nucleotide sequence: TGCGCCAGCAGCCAACAAACGGGCGGGTACAATGAGCAGTTCTTC.

This clone appeared a few times. As DNA, the CDR3 is TGTGCCAGCAGCTTAACGTCTAACACCGGGGAGCTGTTTTTT. Translating gives CASSLTSNTGELFF. The V call is TRBV7-6, the J call TRBJ2-2; no definite D call. The germline V gene encodes CDR1 SGHVS and CDR2 FNYEAQ. Trimming took off 2 bases at V and 2 bases at J, with 6 bases between the two ends. This CDR3 is 14 amino acids long.

The chain carries TRBV6-6 and TRBJ1-4; D unresolved. Deletions cut 6 bases from V and 5 bases from J, with 10 bases between. The length of the CDR3 is 13 residues. CDR1 is MNHNY and CDR2 is SVGAGI in the germline V gene (reference sequence). Written as DNA, the CDR3 is TGTGCCAGCAGAAGGCGGGAGAATGAAAAACTGTTTTTT. Encoded protein: CASRRRENEKLFF.

Note on this clone: A much larger clone lies a single base off, so this may be a read error. The identical CDR3 is also encoded by other nucleotide sequences in the sample. The chain joins TRBV7-8 to TRBJ2-3; D is undetermined. The V gene's germline CDR1 is SGHVS and CDR2 FQNEAQ. Trimming removed 2 bases from V and 3 bases from J, with 0 bases in between. The CDR3 has 11 amino acids. CDR3: CASSLTDTQYF. The CDR3 region has the DNA TGTGCCAGCAGCTTAACAGATACGCAGTATTTT.

This clone was detected only a few times. The CDR3 DNA sequence: TGTGCCAGCAGTCCCCAGGCAAACCGCAATCAGCCCCAGCATTTT. This codes for CASSPQANRNQPQHF. The V call is TRBV2, the J call TRBJ1-5; D ambiguous. Germline V gives CDR1 SNHLY, CDR2 FYNNEI. The V end was cut by 5 bases, the J end by 2 bases, with 13 bases between. The CDR3 totals 15 residues.

This chain joins TRBV27 and TRBJ1-2; TRBD1 matches at 7 bases. The CDR3 covers 14 residues. V shed 6 bases and J 4 bases; nucleotides not matched to a gene: 8. CDR1 is MNHEY and CDR2 is SMNVEV in the germline V gene (reference sequence). The CDR3 loop is CASSRDRVGYGYTF. The CDR3 bases are TGTGCCAGCAGCAGAGACAGGGTGGGCTATGGCTACACCTTC.

In DNA form, the CDR3 reads TGCGCCAGCAGCCACATGGCGGCAGGTGCGGATACGCAGTATTTT. This sequence encodes CASSHMAAGADTQYF. The J gene is TRBJ2-3, the V gene TRBV4-3; no clear D. V dropped 3 bases and J dropped 6 bases, with 16 bases sitting between them. Germline loops: CDR1 LGHNA, CDR2 YSLEER. The CDR3 runs 15 residues.

The rearrangement uses TRBV20-1 and TRBJ2-5; possibly TRBD2 for D (5 bases). V lost 6 bases to trimming and J lost 5 bases, with 10 bases between them. The CDR3 runs 11 residues. Germline CDR1 and CDR2: DFQATT and SNEGSKA (reference sequence). CDR3 sequence reads: CSASREETQYF. CDR3 DNA: TGCAGTGCCTCTAGGGAGGAGACCCAGTACTTC.

This clone showed up just a few times. The chain recombines TRBV19 with TRBJ2-4, with 8 bases fitting TRBD2. Trimming cost V 3 bases and J 8 bases; bases outside gene matches: 3. CDR3 length equals 13 residues. Germline V lookup: CDR1 LNHDA, CDR2 SQIVND (reference sequence). DNA of the CDR3: TGTGCCAGTAGTATCGGGAGGGAAGACATTCAGTACTTC. It yields the protein CASSIGREDIQYF. The whole variable domain, filled in from reference TRBV19 and TRBJ2-4, reads DGGITQSPKYLFRKEGQNVTLSCEQNLNHDAMYWYRQDPGQGLRLIYYSQIVNDFQKGDIAEGYSVSREKKESFPLTVTSAQKNPTAFYLCASSIGREDIQYFGAGTRLSVL.

The chain is built from TRBV29-1 and TRBJ2-3; TRBD1 aligns across 8 bases. This CDR3 has 13 amino acids. The J segment lost 3 bases and the V segment lost 7 bases, leaving 6 bases of the junction unmatched. Germline V gene data show CDR1 as SQVTM and CDR2 as ANQGSEA. The CDR3 DNA reads TGCAGCGCCCCGACAGGGGTGACAGATACGCAGTATTTT. This translates into CSAPTGVTDTQYF.

The chain carries TRBV11-2 and TRBJ1-1; D not certain. The CDR3 is made up of 13 amino acids. V was cut by 6 bases and J by 1 base, with 9 bases left in between. Germline V gene sequence: CDR1 SGHAT, CDR2 FQNNGV. CDR3 loop: CASRPERNTEAFF. CDR3 DNA: TGTGCCAGCAGGCCCGAAAGGAACACTGAAGCTTTCTTT.

V usage is TRBV7-2 and J usage is TRBJ1-6, with TRBD1 identical over 7 bases. V lost 1 base, J lost 10 bases, and 13 bases stayed unmatched. CDR3 length equals 17 residues. Germline V gene sequence: CDR1 SGHTA, CDR2 FQGNSA. The CDR3, as DNA: TGTGCCAGCAGCTTAGGCCTGGGGGAAGGGGGCAGCTCACCCCTCCACTTT. Residues: CASSLGLGEGGSSPLHF.

This clone was observed a handful of times. V and J are TRBV6-6 and TRBJ2-5, with 7 bases matching TRBD2. The CDR3 is 15 residues long. The germline gives CDR1 MNHNY, CDR2 SVGAGI (reference sequence). The junction had 13 bases not matched to a gene; V was cut back by 8 bases and J by 4 bases. The CDR3 DNA reads as TGTGCCAGCCGTCGACTAGCTACTAGGGGAGAGACCCAGTACTTC. Translated, it gives CASRRLATRGETQYF.

The chain joins TRBV5-6 to TRBJ2-2, with D perhaps matching TRBD1 or TRBD2 (5 bases each). Germline V gene sequence: CDR1 SGHDT, CDR2 YYEEEE. This CDR3 contains 15 residues. V was cut by 4 bases and J by 0 bases, with 10 bases left in between. The DNA for the CDR3 is TGTGCCAGCAGCGCCGGGACGGCGAACACCGGGGAGCTGTTTTTT. Translated: CASSAGTANTGELFF.

This chain connects TRBV7-8 to TRBJ1-4, with 8 bases fitting TRBD1. The V gene's germline CDR1 is SGHVS and CDR2 FQNEAQ. With 5 bases clipped from V and 8 bases from J, the junction kept 10 bases outside the gene matches. This CDR3 spans 15 amino acids. The CDR3 region has the DNA TGTGCCAGCAGCCCCCGGACAGGGAAGGGAGAAAAACTGTTTTTT. It is translated as CASSPRTGKGEKLFF.

The CDR3 DNA follows: TGTGCCAGCAGCCCCAGGGACAGGCAAGAGACCCAGTACTTC. Translating gives CASSPRDRQETQYF. The chain employs TRBV6-5 and TRBJ2-5; 8 bases are shared with TRBD1. The CDR3 consists of 14 residues. Germline V CDR1 and CDR2: MNHEY, SVGAGI. Unmatched junction bases numbered 5, after V lost 6 bases and J lost 2 bases.

The rearrangement links TRBV7-9 to TRBJ1-2, with 8 positions matching TRBD1. The CDR3 contains 14 residues. Unmatched junction bases numbered 3, after V lost 3 bases and J lost 3 bases. Germline V CDR1 and CDR2: SEHNR, FQNEAQ (reference sequence). This CDR3 reads CASSFQGQDYGYTF. The CDR3 bases are TGTGCCAGCAGCTTTCAGGGACAGGACTATGGCTACACCTTC.

V gene TRBV5-4 combines with J gene TRBJ2-5; no clear D. This CDR3 spans 13 amino acids. Trimming took 4 bases from V and 5 from J, leaving 12 bases between them. The germline gives CDR1 SGHNT, CDR2 YYREEE (reference sequence). The CDR3 region has the DNA TGTGCCAGCAGCGTCCTCGTCGAGGAGACCCAGTACTTC. Amino acid sequence: CASSVLVEETQYF.

This clone was detected only a few times. Different DNA sequences within this sample yield the same CDR3. The chain joins TRBV19 to TRBJ1-4; D not certain. The CDR3 spans 13 residues. The germline V gene encodes CDR1 LNHDA and CDR2 SQIVND (reference sequence). The ends were cut back, 5 bases at V and 6 bases at J, with 10 bases in the middle. This CDR3 reads CASSGQVDEKLFF. DNA for the CDR3: TGTGCCAGTAGTGGTCAGGTGGATGAAAAACTGTTTTTT.

This clone turned up a few times. Written as DNA, the CDR3 is TGTGCCAGCAGCTTAGCGGCAGGGACCCTACAAGAGACCCAGTACTTC. This gives the protein CASSLAAGTLQETQYF. The V call is TRBV7-2, the J call TRBJ2-5; D is possibly TRBD1 or TRBD2 (5 bases each). The V end lost 0 bases, the J end lost 2 bases, and 13 bases lay between the germline ends. Germline assignment: CDR1 SGHTA and CDR2 FQGNSA. This CDR3 has 16 residues.

The V gene is TRBV5-4, the J gene TRBJ1-3, with 11 bases matching TRBD1. J lost 1 base, V lost 0 bases, and 6 bases had no gene match. Germline CDR1 SGHNT, CDR2 YYREEE (reference sequence). This CDR3 is built from 18 residues. CDR3 residues: CASSLVSGQGASGNTIYF. DNA for the CDR3: TGTGCCAGCAGCTTGGTCTCCGGACAGGGGGCTTCTGGAAACACCATATATTTT.

This clone was counted between two and nine times. This chain joins TRBV20-1 and TRBJ2-3; possibly TRBD1 for D (5 bases). The CDR3 totals 10 residues. The germline gives CDR1 DFQATT, CDR2 SNEGSKA (reference sequence). Trimming removed 8 bases from V and 6 bases from J, with 9 bases in between. Here the CDR3 DNA reads TGCAGTACTGGGGCGGATACGCAGTATTTT. It yields the protein CSTGADTQYF.